This entry is about one T cell receptor beta chain. This specimen belongs to a study of beta chain features in type 1 diabetes. With 6 bases removed from V and 7 bases from J, the gap between germline ends came to 16 bases. The CDR3 extends over 14 amino acids. CDR1 is MDHEN and CDR2 is SYDVKM in the germline V gene. The authors reverse transcribed all of the isolated RNA, so sequencing captured expressed TCRB transcripts. Sequenced by immunoSEQ multiplex PCR; TCRdb stores in-frame clones only, minus some. The sample records around 200,000 clones, approximately 13% being singletons. The sequence came from a woman aged 18 to 35 in good health. Sequencing was done on a sample of central memory CD4+ T cells from blood. The V gene is TRBV28, the J gene TRBJ2-1; D possibly corresponds to TRBD2 (5 bases). CDR3: CASRPVGVLNEQFF. The CDR3 DNA sequence: TGTGCCAGCAGACCGGTGGGAGTTCTGAATGAGCAGTTCTTC.